This T cell receptor (beta chain) was sequenced for a study of blood T cell repertoires in COVID-19. Study context: Sites in the United States, Italy and Spain provided acute and convalescent COVID-19 samples. Sources were T cells, B-cell-depleted T cells, or PBMCs; the material itself was cDNA or gDNA.

How the authors handled the data: Amplification from reference gene primers served as the basis for estimated nucleated cell counts. Only in-frame clones appear in the TCRdb table, and some are missing; sequencing was by immunoSEQ multiplex PCR. V, J and clone size are those of that table, while D and trimming were read from the DNA. This repertoire shows roughly 250,000 clones, approximately 86% found once; its top ten account for 5% to 8%. Trimming at V came to 4 bases and at J to 8 bases, leaving 9 bases not matched to a gene. CDR3 size: 15 residues. Germline assignment: CDR1 SGHNT and CDR2 YENEEA.

The chain is built from TRBV11-3 and TRBJ1-4; TRBD1 matches 8 bases. The specimen sequenced was peripheral blood. The source of this sequence is a woman aged 55 to 70 with active or convalescent COVID-19. The CDR3 here is CASSSLTGVGEKLFF. The CDR3 DNA follows: TGTGCCAGCAGCTCACTGACAGGGGTGGGCGAAAAACTGTTTTTT.